This TCR beta chain is from a study of blood T cell repertoires in COVID-19. This table comes from immunoSEQ multiplex PCR, and its TCRdb copy is limited to in-frame clones, with some not included. Of some 300,000 clones in the sample, roughly 87% were seen once. V was trimmed by 3 bases and J by 6 bases, leaving 15 bases between them. This CDR3 spans 15 amino acids. Germline V gene lookup returns CDR1 KGHSH and CDR2 LQKENI. The chain carries TRBV18 and TRBJ2-4; D possibly corresponds to TRBD1 (6 bases). The origin of this receptor is a woman aged 25-40 years who had recovered from COVID-19. Sequenced: PBMCs or T cells enriched from blood (not recorded which). CDR3 protein: CASSPARQGLNIQYF. The CDR3 coding sequence is TGTGCCAGCTCACCGGCAAGGCAGGGGTTAAACATTCAGTACTTC.